The source of this TCR beta chain is a study of blood T cell repertoires in COVID-19. Study-wide background: The study drew acute and convalescent COVID-19 samples from the United States, Italy and Spain.

This CDR3 region has 22 residues. J gave up 0 bases and V 7 bases, and 20 bases lay outside the gene matches. Germline assignment: CDR1 MNHEY and CDR2 SMNVEV (reference sequence). As handled by the study authors: Amplification of reference gene primers provided the estimated nucleated cell counts. The data were produced by immunoSEQ multiplex PCR, yet TCRdb's version contains in-frame clones alone and is incomplete. The DNA was the basis for D and trimming; V, J and clone size are from that table. Of under 75,000 clones detected, about nine tenths appear once; the ten largest clones hold roughly 2%. The clonotype originates from a man aged 30 to 45 with acute or convalescent COVID-19. The chain uses TRBV27 and TRBJ2-6; 11 bases line up with TRBD1. Material for sequencing was peripheral blood. CDR3 DNA: TGTGCCAGCAAGTGGGGTAGGACAGGGGGCGGACAGATGCCCTCTGGGGCCAACGTCCTGACTTTC. Residues: CASKWGRTGGGQMPSGANVLTF.